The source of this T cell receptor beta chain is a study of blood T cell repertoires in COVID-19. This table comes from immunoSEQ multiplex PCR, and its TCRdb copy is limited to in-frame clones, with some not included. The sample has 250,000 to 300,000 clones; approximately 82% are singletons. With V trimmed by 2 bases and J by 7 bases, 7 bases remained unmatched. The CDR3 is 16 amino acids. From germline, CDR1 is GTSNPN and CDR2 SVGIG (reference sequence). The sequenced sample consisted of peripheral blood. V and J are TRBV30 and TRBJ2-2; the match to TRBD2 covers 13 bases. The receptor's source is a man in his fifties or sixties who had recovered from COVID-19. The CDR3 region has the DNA TGTGCCTGGAGTACTGGACTAGCGGGAGTAAGCGGGGAGCTGTTTTTT. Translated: CAWSTGLAGVSGELFF.